The 25 T cell receptor beta chains in this list originate from one sample, sequenced in a study of blood T cell repertoires in COVID-19. The assay was immunoSEQ multiplex PCR, and TCRdb's table has in-frame clones only and misses some. The table lists some 230,000 clones, about four fifths of them singletons, with 2% to 2.5% in the top ten. What was sequenced was peripheral blood. Receptors were obtained from a woman aged 60 to 75 with acute or convalescent COVID-19.

The J gene is TRBJ1-4, the V gene TRBV2, with a possible D match to TRBD1 (6 bases). Germline V lookup: CDR1 SNHLY, CDR2 FYNNEI. The CDR3 consists of 16 residues. The V end was cut by 6 bases, the J end by 3 bases, with 17 bases between. The CDR3 here is CASSNPVGAANEKLFF. DNA for the CDR3: TGTGCCAGCAGCAACCCTGTGGGGGCAGCTAATGAAAAACTGTTTTTT.

The chain recombines TRBV10-3 with TRBJ2-6; D gene uncertain. Germline assignment: CDR1 ENHRY and CDR2 SYGVKD. This CDR3 spans 14 amino acids. V was clipped by 5 bases and J by 0 bases, with 5 bases between them. CDR3 amino acids: CAISPGSGANVLTF. CDR3 in DNA: TGTGCCATCAGTCCAGGCTCTGGGGCCAACGTCCTGACTTTC.

This chain links TRBV10-3 with TRBJ1-1; D may be TRBD1 (6 bases). V was shortened by 11 bases and J by 1 base, with 14 bases between the two germline ends. The CDR3 length is 13 residues. CDR1 is ENHRY, CDR2 SYGVKD, per germline. In DNA form, the CDR3 reads TGTGCCGCCAAGGACAGACCGAACACTGAAGCTTTCTTT. Its protein is CAAKDRPNTEAFF.

The genes are TRBV13 and TRBJ2-5; tentatively, D is TRBD1 (5 bases). This CDR3 region has 15 residues. V was trimmed by 5 bases and J by 1 base, leaving 14 bases between them. CDR1 PRHDT and CDR2 FYEKMQ come from the germline V gene (reference sequence). CDR3 sequence (DNA): TGTGCCAGCAGCCTGGGGCAGGCCCCCCAAGAGACCCAGTACTTC. Its protein is CASSLGQAPQETQYF.

The chain joins TRBV19 to TRBJ2-2; 13 bases agree with TRBD2. The CDR3 extends over 20 amino acids. Germline V gene lookup returns CDR1 LNHDA and CDR2 SQIVND (reference sequence). Unmatched junction bases numbered 19, after V lost 8 bases and J lost 4 bases. CDR3 bases: TGTGCCAGTCAAGCCCCTTACTCCGGGACTAGCGGGGCATCCACCGGGGAGCTGTTTTTT. Protein: CASQAPYSGTSGASTGELFF.

This clone was picked up a small number of times. The rearrangement joins TRBV20-1 to TRBJ2-2; 8 bases are a match to TRBD1. Trimming removed 3 bases from V and 1 base from J; junction bases left unmatched: 7. Looked up from germline, CDR1 is DFQATT and CDR2 is SNEGSKA (reference sequence). The CDR3 consists of 16 residues. The CDR3 sequence: CSASLDRGRNTGELFF. CDR3 bases: TGCAGTGCTAGTCTCGACAGGGGACGGAACACCGGGGAGCTGTTTTTT.

The rearrangement links TRBV6-5 to TRBJ1-1; TRBD1 agrees at 7 bases. V lost 5 bases and J lost 2; bases outside the gene matches: 8. The CDR3 consists of 15 residues. CDR1 is MNHEY and CDR2 is SVGAGI in the germline V gene. CDR3 amino acids: CASSHMTGLNTEAFF. Written as DNA, the CDR3 is TGTGCCAGCAGTCATATGACAGGGCTTAACACTGAAGCTTTCTTT.

V gene TRBV10-3 combines with J gene TRBJ2-7; no clear D gene. V gave up 3 bases and J gave up 7 bases, with 7 bases separating them. The V gene's germline CDR1 is ENHRY and CDR2 SYGVKD. CDR3 size: 11 residues. The CDR3, as DNA: TGTGCCATCAGTGACGGCGGTGAGCAGTACTTC. Its protein product is CAISDGGEQYF.

This chain connects TRBV5-1 to TRBJ2-7, with 8 bases fitting TRBD1. CDR1 is SGHRS, CDR2 YFSETQ, per germline. V lost 4 bases, J lost 2 bases, and 5 bases stayed unmatched. The CDR3 extends over 14 amino acids. The CDR3 coding sequence is TGCGCCAGCAGCATGAAGACAGGGGCCTACGAGCAGTACTTC. Amino acids: CASSMKTGAYEQYF.

The chain employs TRBV6-1 and TRBJ2-7; D not resolved. The germline CDR1 and CDR2 sequences are MNHNS and SASEGT. This CDR3 has 13 residues. The V gene lost 3 bases and the J gene lost 0 bases, with 6 bases spanning the gap. As DNA, the CDR3 is TGTGCCAGCAGTGACAGGTTCTCCTACGAGCAGTACTTC. It yields the protein CASSDRFSYEQYF.

V is TRBV19 and J is TRBJ2-7; D is possibly TRBD2 (5 bases). Germline V CDR1 and CDR2: LNHDA, SQIVND (reference sequence). CDR3 length equals 13 residues. Trimming removed 7 bases from V and 0 bases from J, with 10 bases in between. The CDR3 DNA reads as TGTGCCAGTAAGAAGGGAGACTCCTACGAGCAGTACTTC. Its protein product is CASKKGDSYEQYF.

The V and J genes are TRBV23-1 and TRBJ1-1, with TRBD1 matching over 9 bases. TRBV23-1 is an ORF, and what it does is uncertain. The J segment lost 2 bases and the V segment lost 6 bases, leaving 10 bases of the junction unmatched. The CDR3 length is 16 residues. The CDR3 spells CASRRDREISNTEAFF. For the CDR3, the DNA is TGCGCCAGCAGGCGGGACAGGGAGATATCAAACACTGAAGCTTTCTTT.

The chain has TRBV13 and TRBJ2-3, with D uncertain. Trimming shortened V by 1 base and J by 3 bases, and 11 bases separated the two germline ends. The germline V gene encodes CDR1 PRHDT and CDR2 FYEKMQ (reference sequence). CDR3 length equals 15 residues. The CDR3 is CASSLVAGQTDTQYF. The CDR3 nucleotides are TGTGCCAGCAGCTTAGTGGCAGGTCAGACAGATACGCAGTATTTT.

The chain uses TRBV7-2 and TRBJ1-3; the D is unclear. The V gene lost 5 bases and the J gene lost 0 bases, with 14 bases spanning the gap. This CDR3 region has 16 residues. Per germline, CDR1 SGHTA and CDR2 FQGNSA. The CDR3 protein is CASSTQGGFSGNTIYF. CDR3 nucleotides: TGTGCCAGCAGCACCCAAGGCGGCTTCTCTGGAAACACCATATATTTT. Full variable domain (outside the CDR3, taken from reference TRBV7-2 and TRBJ1-3): GAGVSQSPSNKVTEKGKDVELRCDPISGHTALYWYRQSLGQGLEFLIYFQGNSAPDKSGLPSDRFSAERTGGSVSTLTIQRTQQEDSAVYLCASSTQGGFSGNTIYFGEGSWLTVV.

This clone was picked up one time. The chain is built from TRBV5-6 and TRBJ2-7; the match to TRBD1 covers 7 bases. The length of the CDR3 is 14 residues. CDR1 SGHDT and CDR2 YYEEEE come from the germline V gene. V shed 0 bases and J 2 bases; nucleotides not matched to a gene: 2. CDR3 in DNA: TGTGCCAGCAGCTTGGTTGGGACAGCCTACGAGCAGTACTTC. Translating gives CASSLVGTAYEQYF.

The J gene is TRBJ2-3, the V gene TRBV7-9; 12 bases line up with TRBD2. The CDR3 consists of 18 residues. V was pared by 4 bases and J by 1 base, with 9 bases of the junction left unmatched. Germline CDR1 reads SEHNR; CDR2 reads FQNEAQ (reference sequence). The CDR3 DNA is TGTGCCAGCAGCTCGACTAGCGGGGGCGTAGGGGGCACAGATACGCAGTATTTT. The encoded protein is CASSSTSGGVGGTDTQYF.

This clone was recorded a few times. The chain employs TRBV7-8 and TRBJ2-7; TRBD1 might be the D (7 bases). V was clipped by 1 base and J by 5 bases, with 15 bases between them. The CDR3 sequence is 15 residues long. Germline values: CDR1 SGHVS, CDR2 FQNEAQ. This CDR3 is CASSLVAGQYDEQYF. In DNA, the CDR3 is TGTGCCAGCAGCTTAGTGGCGGGACAGTATGACGAGCAGTACTTC.

The rearrangement uses TRBV2 and TRBJ2-2, with 7 positions matching TRBD2. Germline V gene sequence: CDR1 SNHLY, CDR2 FYNNEI. CDR3 size: 15 residues. The V and J ends lost 6 bases and 4 bases, in that order; junction bases with no gene match: 8. CDR3 nucleotide sequence: TGTGCCAGCAGACGGACTAGTGGAGGCACCGGGGAGCTGTTTTTT. It specifies CASRRTSGGTGELFF.

The chain joins TRBV7-2 to TRBJ2-7; 11 bases align to TRBD2. This CDR3 is 15 amino acids long. J lost 1 base, V lost 5 bases, and 4 bases had no gene match. The germline V gene has CDR1 SGHTA and CDR2 FQGNSA. CDR3 DNA: TGTGCCAGCAGCGCCCTAGCGGGGGGATCCTACGAGCAGTACTTC. It codes for CASSALAGGSYEQYF.

V usage is TRBV18 and J usage is TRBJ1-2; 7 bases map to TRBD1. In germline, CDR1 is KGHSH, CDR2 LQKENI. This CDR3 has 15 residues. Trimming took 3 bases from V and 1 from J; bases not matched to a gene: 5. In nucleotides, the CDR3 is TGTGCCAGCTCACCTGAGGGACAGATTAACTATGGCTACACCTTC. Translated: CASSPEGQINYGYTF.

The rearrangement links TRBV4-1 to TRBJ1-2, with D unclear. The length of the CDR3 is 15 residues. CDR1 and CDR2 from the germline V gene are MGHRA and YSYEKL. V gave up 0 bases and J gave up 3 bases, with 11 bases separating them. In DNA form, the CDR3 reads TGCGCCAGCAGCCAAGATCGCCGGTCTGACTATGGCTACACCTTC. Its protein product is CASSQDRRSDYGYTF.

The chain uses TRBV9 and TRBJ2-3; 7 nucleotides line up with TRBD2. The CDR3 spans 16 residues. CDR1 and CDR2 from the germline V gene are SGDLS and YYNGEE. Trimming cost V 8 bases and J 0 bases; bases outside gene matches: 12. The chain's CDR3 is CASSKMGGTSTDTQYF. The CDR3 coding sequence is TGTGCCAGTTCTAAGATGGGGGGGACCAGCACAGATACGCAGTATTTT.

This chain uses TRBV4-2 with TRBJ2-1; tentative D call: TRBD2 (6 bases). The germline V gene has CDR1 LGHNA and CDR2 YNFKEQ. CDR3 length: 17 amino acids. The V and J ends lost 3 bases and 0 bases respectively, with 15 bases between them. Here the CDR3 reads CASSQGSGGSSYNEQFF. The CDR3 DNA follows: TGTGCCAGCAGCCAGGGCTCTGGGGGGAGCTCCTACAATGAGCAGTTCTTC.

This chain connects TRBV10-1 to TRBJ1-5; D uncertain. There are 14 residues in the CDR3. Trimming shortened V by 6 bases and J by 2 bases, and 11 bases separated the two germline ends. CDR1 and CDR2 from the germline V gene are WNHNN and SYGVQD (reference sequence). The CDR3 is CASRVDTGNQPQHF. The CDR3 nucleotides are TGCGCCAGCAGGGTAGACACTGGCAATCAGCCCCAGCATTTT.

A note on this clone: Different DNA sequences within this sample yield the same CDR3. The chain uses TRBV12-3 or TRBV12-4 and TRBJ1-2; D unclear. V was shortened by 5 bases and J by 4 bases, with 8 bases between the two germline ends. The length of the CDR3 is 12 residues. The CDR3 region is CASSAGGYGYTF. The CDR3 DNA is TGTGCCAGCAGTGCGGGTGGCTATGGCTACACCTTC.